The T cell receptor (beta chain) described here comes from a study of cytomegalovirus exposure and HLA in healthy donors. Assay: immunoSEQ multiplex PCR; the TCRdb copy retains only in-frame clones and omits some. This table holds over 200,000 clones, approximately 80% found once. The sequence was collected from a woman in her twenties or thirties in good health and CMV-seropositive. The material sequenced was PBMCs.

Written as DNA, the CDR3 is TGCAGCGTTGAAGTCCCCGGGACAGGGGCTAACTATGGCTACACCTTC. This encodes CSVEVPGTGANYGYTF. V usage is TRBV29-1 and J usage is TRBJ1-2; 10 bases agree with TRBD1. Per the germline V gene, CDR1 is SQVTM and CDR2 is ANQGSEA. The CDR3 totals 16 residues. Trimming removed 1 base from V and 0 bases from J; junction bases left unmatched: 5.